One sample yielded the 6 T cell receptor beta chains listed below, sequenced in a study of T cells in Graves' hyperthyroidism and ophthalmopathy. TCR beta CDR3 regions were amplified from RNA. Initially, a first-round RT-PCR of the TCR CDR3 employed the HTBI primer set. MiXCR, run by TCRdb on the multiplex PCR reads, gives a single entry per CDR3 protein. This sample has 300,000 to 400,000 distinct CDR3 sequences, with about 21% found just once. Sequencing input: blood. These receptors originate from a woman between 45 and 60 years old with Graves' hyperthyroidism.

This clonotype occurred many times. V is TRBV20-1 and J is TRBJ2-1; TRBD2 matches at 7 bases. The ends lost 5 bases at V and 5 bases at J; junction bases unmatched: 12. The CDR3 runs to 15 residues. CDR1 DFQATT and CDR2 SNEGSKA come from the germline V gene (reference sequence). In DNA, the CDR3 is TGCAGTGCTGGGGCGAGGCTAGCGGCCAACAATGAGCAGTTCTTC. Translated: CSAGARLAANNEQFF.

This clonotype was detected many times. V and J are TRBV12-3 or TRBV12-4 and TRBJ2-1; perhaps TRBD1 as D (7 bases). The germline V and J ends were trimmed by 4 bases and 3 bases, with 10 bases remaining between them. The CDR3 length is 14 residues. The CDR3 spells CASSWRGRYNEQFF. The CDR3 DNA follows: TGTGCCAGCAGTTGGAGGGGGCGCTACAATGAGCAGTTCTTC.

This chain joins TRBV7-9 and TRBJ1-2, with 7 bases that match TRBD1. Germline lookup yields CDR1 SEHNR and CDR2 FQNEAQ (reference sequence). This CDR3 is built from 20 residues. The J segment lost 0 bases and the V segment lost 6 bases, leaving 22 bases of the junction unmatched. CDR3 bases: TGTGCCAGCAGTTCCCCCCTCGGACAGGCCCCAGGATGGGCTAACTATGGCTACACCTTC. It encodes CASSSPLGQAPGWANYGYTF.

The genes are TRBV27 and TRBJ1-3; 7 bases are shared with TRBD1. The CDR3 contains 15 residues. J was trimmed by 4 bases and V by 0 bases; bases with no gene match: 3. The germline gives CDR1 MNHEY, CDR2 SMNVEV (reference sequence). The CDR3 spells CASSLSYRGGNTIYF. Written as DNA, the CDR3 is TGTGCCAGCAGTTTATCGTACAGGGGAGGAAACACCATATATTTT.

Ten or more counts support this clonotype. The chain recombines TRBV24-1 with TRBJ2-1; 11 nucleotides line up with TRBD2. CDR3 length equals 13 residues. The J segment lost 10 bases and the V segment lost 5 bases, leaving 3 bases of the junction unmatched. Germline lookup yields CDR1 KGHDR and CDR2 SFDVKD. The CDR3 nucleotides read TGTGCCACCAGTGGCGCTAGCGGGGGGGAGCAGTTCTTC. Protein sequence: CATSGASGGEQFF.

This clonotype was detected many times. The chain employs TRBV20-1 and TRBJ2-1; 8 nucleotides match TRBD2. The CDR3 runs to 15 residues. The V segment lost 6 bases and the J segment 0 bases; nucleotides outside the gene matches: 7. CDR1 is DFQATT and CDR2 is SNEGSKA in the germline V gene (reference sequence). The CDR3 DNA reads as TGCAGTGCAGGGGGGCGGGGGGACTCCTACAATGAGCAGTTCTTC. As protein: CSAGGRGDSYNEQFF.